The TCR delta chain under discussion was sequenced for a study of human gamma delta and Vdelta1 T cells. There are a few counts of this clone. TCRdb re-called the PCR reads with CATT. Here the sample spans several thousand delta-chain clones, roughly a tenth being singletons. The CDR3 is made up of 19 amino acids. Trimming removed 4 bases at V and 0 bases at J, with 24 bases between. CDR1 is TSWWSYY, CDR2 QGS, per germline. This receptor was obtained from a human donor in good health. The sample comprised naive CD27+ Vdelta1 gamma-delta T cells from blood. J is TRDJ1 and V is TRDV1; D might be TRDD3 (5 bases). CDR3 region: CALGVYRRSSRGDTDKLIF. In nucleotides, the CDR3 is TGTGCTCTTGGGGTGTACCGTCGATCCTCCCGGGGGGACACCGATAAACTCATCTTT.